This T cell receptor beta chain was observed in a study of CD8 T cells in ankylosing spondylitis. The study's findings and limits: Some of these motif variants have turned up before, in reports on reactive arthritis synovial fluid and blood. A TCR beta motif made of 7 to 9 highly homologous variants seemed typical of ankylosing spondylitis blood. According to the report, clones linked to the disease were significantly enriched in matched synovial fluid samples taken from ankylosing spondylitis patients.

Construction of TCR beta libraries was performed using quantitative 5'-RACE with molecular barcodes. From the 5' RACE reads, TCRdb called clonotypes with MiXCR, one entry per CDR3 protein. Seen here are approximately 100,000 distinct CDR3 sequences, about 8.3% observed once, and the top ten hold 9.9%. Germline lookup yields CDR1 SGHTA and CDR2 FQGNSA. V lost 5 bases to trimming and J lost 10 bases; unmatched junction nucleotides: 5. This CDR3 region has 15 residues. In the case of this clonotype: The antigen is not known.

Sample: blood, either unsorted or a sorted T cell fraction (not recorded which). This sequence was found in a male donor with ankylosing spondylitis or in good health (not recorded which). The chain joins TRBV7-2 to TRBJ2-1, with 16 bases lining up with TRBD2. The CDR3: CASSLGLAGGMEQFF. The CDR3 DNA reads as TGTGCCAGCAGCCTGGGACTAGCGGGGGGGATGGAGCAGTTCTTC.